This TCR beta chain was captured by sequencing in a study of control samples from healthy donors and cancer patients. Germline CDR1 and CDR2: SGHTA and FQGNSA. V was clipped by 6 bases and J by 4 bases, with 19 bases between them. The CDR3 length is 16 residues. Sequencing was performed with immunoSEQ multiplex PCR; in TCRdb, only in-frame clones are kept and a portion is missing. The table includes roughly 120,000 clones, approximately 95% detected once. The source material was blood. This clonotype was sampled from a man aged 30 to 45 in good health. The rearrangement links TRBV7-2 to TRBJ2-1; D unclear. In DNA form, the CDR3 reads TGTGCCAGCAGTGAAACAACGACAAGACTTTACAATGAGCAGTTCTTC. Translation: CASSETTTRLYNEQFF.